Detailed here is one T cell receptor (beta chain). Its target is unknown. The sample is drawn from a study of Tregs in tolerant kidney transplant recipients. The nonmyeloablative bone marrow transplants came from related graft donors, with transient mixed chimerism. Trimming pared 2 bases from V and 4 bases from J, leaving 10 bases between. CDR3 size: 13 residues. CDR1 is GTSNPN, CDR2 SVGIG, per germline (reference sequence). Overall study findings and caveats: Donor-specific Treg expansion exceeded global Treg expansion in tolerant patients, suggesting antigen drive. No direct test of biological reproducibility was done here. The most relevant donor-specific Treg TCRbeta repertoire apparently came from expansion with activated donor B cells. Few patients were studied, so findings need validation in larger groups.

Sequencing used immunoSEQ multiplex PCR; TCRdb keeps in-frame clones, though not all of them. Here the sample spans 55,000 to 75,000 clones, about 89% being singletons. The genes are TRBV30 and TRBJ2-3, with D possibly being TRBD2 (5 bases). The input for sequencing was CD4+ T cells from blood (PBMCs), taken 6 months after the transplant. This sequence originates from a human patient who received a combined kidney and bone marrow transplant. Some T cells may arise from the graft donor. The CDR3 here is CAWSHGLSDTQYF. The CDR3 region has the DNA TGTGCCTGGAGTCATGGACTTTCAGATACGCAGTATTTT. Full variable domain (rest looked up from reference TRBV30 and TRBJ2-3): SQTIHQWPATLVQPVGSPLSLECTVEGTSNPNLYWYRQAAGRGLQLLFYSVGIGQISSEVPQNLSASRPQDRQFILSSKKLLLSDSGFYLCAWSHGLSDTQYFGPGTRLTVL.